This T cell receptor beta chain is drawn from a study of blood T cell repertoires in COVID-19. CDR1 is MGHRA and CDR2 is YSYEKL in the germline V gene. The CDR3 has 18 residues. The V segment lost 4 bases and the J segment 0 bases; nucleotides outside the gene matches: 9. Assay used: immunoSEQ multiplex PCR; TCRdb lists only in-frame clones, some missing. The table lists 350,000 to 450,000 clones, around 92% of them singletons. The specimen sequenced was peripheral blood. The clonotype originates from a middle-aged man with acute or convalescent COVID-19. V is TRBV4-1 and J is TRBJ2-1, with TRBD2 identical over 10 bases. The CDR3 bases are TGCGCCAGCAGCCGGTCCGGGACTAGCGTTAACTCCTACAATGAGCAGTTCTTC. Translation gives CASSRSGTSVNSYNEQFF.